This T cell receptor beta chain originates from a study of identical twins. About this clonotype: Its antigen remains unknown.

After template switching added a universal primer site, the resulting cDNA carried unique molecular identifiers. In TCRdb, the 5' RACE reads were re-called with MiXCR into one record per CDR3 protein. Among over 500,000 distinct CDR3 sequences listed, approximately 22% were seen once. Findings and caveats of the study: One should note that invariant MAIT and iNKT cells could partly confound zero-insertion analyses. Excess low generation probability was seen in twin-shared out-of-frame alpha sequences.

The germline gives CDR1 SQVTM, CDR2 ANQGSEA. Trimming took 5 bases from V and 2 from J, leaving 21 bases between them. CDR3 length: 16 amino acids. These data were also filed under a second study, of T cells expressing NK-cell markers. That work adds: Just one sequenced donor of eight was HCMV-seronegative, while seven were seropositive.

The chain recombines TRBV29-1 with TRBJ1-2; possible D gene TRBD1, 5 bases. The sequenced material came from CD4+ T cells sorted from blood. The origin of this receptor is a woman between 18 and 29 years old in good health. The DNA for the CDR3 is TGCAGCGTTCCCGACCATCAGGGAAGGTACAACTATGGCTACACCTTC. As protein: CSVPDHQGRYNYGYTF.